A selection of T cell receptor beta chains follows, all from one sample in a study of T-cell memory formation after mild COVID-19. MiXCR, run by TCRdb on the 5' RACE reads, gives a single entry per CDR3 protein. Of hundreds of thousands of distinct CDR3 sequences listed, roughly an eighth are singletons. The sequenced sample was PBMCs or a T cell subset sorted from them (not recorded which). The receptors stem from a man younger than 35 who had mild COVID-19 (a few samples of this study predate the infection). Cell type and time point are not known. CDR3s include the opening cysteine and the closing phenylalanine or tryptophan. The D gene is left open where the match is weak. Expanded clones get a size class; other rows say once, few or many, or leave the size out.

d_call,clone_size,v_call,j_call,cdr3_nt,cdr3_aa
-,few,TRBV29-1,TRBJ1-1,TGCAGCGTTGTGATAGGGCCATCTGAAGCTTTCTTT,CSVVIGPSEAFF
TRBD1,once,TRBV12-3/TRBV12-4,TRBJ2-2,TGTGCCAGCAGTTTAGCCGGGACAGCGAACACCGGGGAGCTGTTTTTT,CASSLAGTANTGELFF
-,few,TRBV6-4,TRBJ2-1,TGTGCCAGCAGTGAATGGGGGAGCTCCTACAATGAGCAGTTCTTC,CASSEWGSSYNEQFF
TRBD2,few,TRBV4-1,TRBJ2-3,TGCGCCAGCAGCCAAGATAAGACTAGCGGGACAGATACGCAGTATTTT,CASSQDKTSGTDTQYF
-,few,TRBV6-2/TRBV6-3,TRBJ1-1,TGTGCCAGCAGTTACTATAGGAATGGTGAAGCTTTCTTT,CASSYYRNGEAFF
-,few,TRBV20-1,TRBJ1-5,TGCAGTGCTAGGACAGACCGGGGGCCCCAGCATTTT,CSARTDRGPQHF
TRBD1,-,TRBV4-1,TRBJ1-5,TGCGCCAGCAGCCAAGGACAGGGGGCCGGCAATCAGCCCCAGCATTTT,CASSQGQGAGNQPQHF
TRBD1,-,TRBV7-3,TRBJ1-1,TGTGCCAGCAGCATACAGGGGGCAGGCACTGAAGCTTTCTTT,CASSIQGAGTEAFF
-,few,TRBV12-3/TRBV12-4,TRBJ2-2,TGTGCCACCAACGTGGCTACGACGAACACCGGGGAGCTGTTTTTT,CATNVATTNTGELFF
-,few,TRBV4-1,TRBJ1-2,TGCGCCAGCAGCCAAACCGGGACTGACCTCTATGGCTACACCTTC,CASSQTGTDLYGYTF
TRBD2,few,TRBV5-1,TRBJ2-3,TGCGCCAGCAGCTTGGTTGGTAGCGGGCAGGATACGCAGTATTTT,CASSLVGSGQDTQYF
-,-,TRBV20-1,TRBJ1-1,TGCAGTGCTAGGCCGATCAAAAAGCGGTCCACTGAAGCTTTCTTT,CSARPIKKRSTEAFF
-,-,TRBV10-1,TRBJ2-3,TGCGCCAGCAGCTCTAGCTTATCCGGGGATACGCAGTATTTT,CASSSSLSGDTQYF
-,-,TRBV7-9,TRBJ2-5,TGTGCCAGCAGCCTGGGAGAGACCGCAGAGACCCAGTACTTC,CASSLGETAETQYF
-,few,TRBV6-2/TRBV6-3,TRBJ1-2,TGTGCCAGCAGTTACGAGCCAGGGACGTATGGCTACACCTTC,CASSYEPGTYGYTF
-,-,TRBV19,TRBJ1-1,TGTGCCAGTAGTATAGAGGGGGCAACTGAAGCTTTCTTT,CASSIEGATEAFF
-,-,TRBV28,TRBJ2-6,TGTGCCAGCAGCCCTGGGCCCAACGTCCTGACTTTC,CASSPGPNVLTF
-,-,TRBV20-1,TRBJ1-1,TGCAGTGCTTCATCGACGGACATGAACACTGAAGCTTTCTTT,CSASSTDMNTEAFF
-,-,TRBV4-3,TRBJ1-5,TGCGCCAGCAGCCAAGATGGAAGTGGTCAGCCCCAGCATTTT,CASSQDGSGQPQHF
-,few,TRBV12-3/TRBV12-4,TRBJ1-3,TGTGCCAGCAGCGAACACACTGGAAACACCATATATTTT,CASSEHTGNTIYF
-,-,TRBV20-1,TRBJ2-3,TGCAGTGCTAGCGCTGGGCGGGGCGCAGATACGCAGTATTTT,CSASAGRGADTQYF
-,-,TRBV7-8,TRBJ2-5,TGTGCCAGCAGCTCGGGGCAGACCCAGTACTTC,CASSSGQTQYF
-,few,TRBV7-6,TRBJ2-1,TGTGCCAGCAGCTTTGCGGGGGCGCTCAATGAGCAGTTCTTC,CASSFAGALNEQFF
TRBD1,few,TRBV6-2/TRBV6-3,TRBJ2-7,TGTGCCAGCAGCCCCGTGAGTAGAGGGGGCCACGAGCAGTACTTC,CASSPVSRGGHEQYF
TRBD1,-,TRBV7-6,TRBJ2-1,TGTGCCAGCAGCTACCCCGGGACAGGGGTAGACAATGAGCAGTTCTTC,CASSYPGTGVDNEQFF
-,few,TRBV4-1,TRBJ1-1,TGCGCCAGCAGCCAAGTCGGCTGGGGGAACACTGAAGCTTTCTTT,CASSQVGWGNTEAFF
-,-,TRBV9,TRBJ2-5,TGTGCCAGCAGCGTAGGGGGTTCTGAGGAGACCCAGTACTTC,CASSVGGSEETQYF
-,few,TRBV12-5,TRBJ1-6,TGTGCTAGTACCAGGGAGGTGGGCTCCTATAATTCACCCCTCCACTTT,CASTREVGSYNSPLHF
-,-,TRBV20-1,TRBJ1-5,TGCAGTGCTTCAAAACTATACAGGGGCAATCAGCCCCAGCATTTT,CSASKLYRGNQPQHF
TRBD1,-,TRBV4-3,TRBJ1-4,TGCGCCAGCAGCCCCTGGGACAGGGCGGGAGAAAAACTGTTTTTT,CASSPWDRAGEKLFF
-,-,TRBV27,TRBJ1-2,TGTGCCAGCAGAGGACATCTGCTTGGCTATGGCTACACCTTC,CASRGHLLGYGYTF
TRBD2,few,TRBV4-3,TRBJ2-7,TGCGCCAGCAGCCAAGTGTTAGGTAGCGGGGATGAGGGTGAGCAGTACTTC,CASSQVLGSGDEGEQYF
-,few,TRBV4-3,TRBJ2-3,TGCGCCAGCAGCCAAGATGCGGGGCCGTCGCCAGATACGCAGTATTTT,CASSQDAGPSPDTQYF
-,few,TRBV18,TRBJ1-6,TGTGCCAGCTCACTACGCCTGGAGGGGTGGAATTCACCCCTCCACTTT,CASSLRLEGWNSPLHF
TRBD2,-,TRBV18,TRBJ2-5,TGTGCCAGCTCACCGATGCGGACTAGCGAGGGGGGGACCCAGTACTTC,CASSPMRTSEGGTQYF
-,-,TRBV20-1,TRBJ1-1,TGCAGTGTCCGGGGGGGTATGAACACTGAAGCTTTCTTT,CSVRGGMNTEAFF
-,-,TRBV10-2,TRBJ2-3,TGCGCCAGCAGCATAGGACTTCTTTCTAGCACAGATACGCAGTATTTT,CASSIGLLSSTDTQYF
TRBD2,few,TRBV9,TRBJ2-1,TGTGCCAGCAGCGTAGTAGCGGGGGGTTGGAATGAGCAGTTCTTC,CASSVVAGGWNEQFF
TRBD1,-,TRBV29-1,TRBJ2-7,TGCAGCGTTGTTTGGACAGGGTCCTACGAGCAGTACTTC,CSVVWTGSYEQYF
-,-,TRBV29-1,TRBJ1-1,TGCAGCGCCCGGGACGGTGAAGCTTTCTTT,CSARDGEAFF
-,-,TRBV15,TRBJ1-1,TGTGCCACCAGCGGTTTGGGGATTGAAGCTTTCTTT,CATSGLGIEAFF
TRBD2,few,TRBV7-2,TRBJ2-5,TGTGCCAGCAGCTCCTCCCGGCTAGCGGGGGTGTTAGAGACCCAGTACTTC,CASSSSRLAGVLETQYF
-,-,TRBV18,TRBJ1-2,TGTGCCAGCTCACCAGAGGTCAGAGCTAACTATGGCTACACCTTC,CASSPEVRANYGYTF
-,few,TRBV7-3,TRBJ1-4,TGTGCCAGCAGCTTGCGACAGGCGGTCAATGAAAAACTGTTTTTT,CASSLRQAVNEKLFF
TRBD1,few,TRBV12-3/TRBV12-4,TRBJ1-5,TGTGCCAGCAACCTACAGGGGAGCAATCAGCCCCAGCATTTT,CASNLQGSNQPQHF
-,many,TRBV5-1,TRBJ2-5,TGCGCCAGCAGCCGAGGACAGTTAGAAGAGACCCAGTACTTC,CASSRGQLEETQYF
-,many,TRBV29-1,TRBJ2-2,TGCAGCGCCTCATATGCCGGGTGGGGGAACACCGGGGAGCTGTTTTTT,CSASYAGWGNTGELFF
TRBD2,-,TRBV10-1,TRBJ2-7,TGCGCCAGCAGTGAGGGTCTAGCGGGGAACTACGAGCAGTACTTC,CASSEGLAGNYEQYF
-,few,TRBV7-9,TRBJ2-1,TGTGCCAGCAGCCGCGGGGACCGGAGCTCCTACAATGAGCAGTTCTTC,CASSRGDRSSYNEQFF
TRBD2,-,TRBV10-2,TRBJ2-1,TGCGCCAGCAGAGAAGGACTAGCGGGGGGGCTAGCCTACAATGAGCAGTTCTTC,CASREGLAGGLAYNEQFF
-,few,TRBV6-5,TRBJ2-2,TGTGCCAGCAGTTACGGTGTCGGAGCCGGGGAGCTGTTTTTT,CASSYGVGAGELFF
-,few,TRBV28,TRBJ1-5,TGTGCCAGCAGTTTAATCTGGAGGAATCAGCCCCAGCATTTT,CASSLIWRNQPQHF
-,-,TRBV2,TRBJ1-2,TGTGCCAGCAGTGAATCTGGGACACTCTATGGCTACACCTTC,CASSESGTLYGYTF
-,few,TRBV7-2,TRBJ2-2,TGTGCCAGCAGCTTCCCCGCGGGACGTCGGATTGGCACCGGGGAGCTGTTTTTT,CASSFPAGRRIGTGELFF
-,few,TRBV20-1,TRBJ2-3,TGCAGTGCTAGTTGGGGACTCACAGATACGCAGTATTTT,CSASWGLTDTQYF
-,-,TRBV20-1,TRBJ1-2,TGCAGTGCTAGAGATTGGTCAGGATCCTATGGCTACACCTTC,CSARDWSGSYGYTF
-,-,TRBV21-1,TRBJ2-4,TGTGCCAGCAGCAAAGGGTTTGGGGGGGTATGTTCGGCAAACATTCAGTACTTC,CASSKGFGGVCSANIQYF
-,-,TRBV4-2,TRBJ1-1,TGTGCCAGCAGCCAAGACCTAGGCGGCACTGAAGCTTTCTTT,CASSQDLGGTEAFF
-,few,TRBV11-2,TRBJ2-3,TGTGCCAGCAGCCCGAGACAGCCCCGGCGCACAGATACGCAGTATTTT,CASSPRQPRRTDTQYF